This record covers a single TCR beta chain. What it recognizes is unknown. This sample stems from a study of T cell responses to AZD1222 COVID-19 vaccine. Findings of the study overall: In a largely white British group with more females than males, clonal diversity was possibly underestimated.

V was pared by 3 bases and J by 8 bases, with 11 bases of the junction left unmatched. In germline, CDR1 is MGHRA, CDR2 YSYEKL. This CDR3 contains 15 residues. TCRdb keeps only in-frame clones here, not all; method: immunoSEQ multiplex PCR. The sample lists 170,000 or so clones, 90% occurring once. The sequencing here drew on peripheral blood, taken on day 0 of AZD1222 vaccination. The chain is built from TRBV4-1 and TRBJ1-2; 8 bases fit TRBD1. The origin of this receptor is an adult in good health. The CDR3 loop is CASSQPQGALRGYTF. CDR3 nucleotides: TGCGCCAGCAGCCAGCCCCAGGGGGCTCTGAGGGGCTACACCTTC.